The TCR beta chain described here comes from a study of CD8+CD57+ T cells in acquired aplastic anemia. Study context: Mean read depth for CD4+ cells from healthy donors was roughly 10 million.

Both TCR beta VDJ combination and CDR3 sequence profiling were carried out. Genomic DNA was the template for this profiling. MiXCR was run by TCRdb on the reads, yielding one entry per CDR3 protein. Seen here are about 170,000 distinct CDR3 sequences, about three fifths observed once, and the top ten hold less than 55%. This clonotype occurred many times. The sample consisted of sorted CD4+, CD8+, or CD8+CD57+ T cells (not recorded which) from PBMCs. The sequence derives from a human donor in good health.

CDR3 in amino acids: CATSAGTRTNTGELFF. The DNA of the CDR3 is TGTGCCACCAGCGCCGGGACTAGAACGAACACCGGGGAGCTGTTTTTT. The rearrangement links TRBV24-1 to TRBJ2-2, with TRBD2 matching 8 bases. The length of the CDR3 is 16 residues. Per germline, CDR1 KGHDR and CDR2 SFDVKD. Losses at the gene ends were 7 bases for V and 0 bases for J; bases not matched to a gene: 6.